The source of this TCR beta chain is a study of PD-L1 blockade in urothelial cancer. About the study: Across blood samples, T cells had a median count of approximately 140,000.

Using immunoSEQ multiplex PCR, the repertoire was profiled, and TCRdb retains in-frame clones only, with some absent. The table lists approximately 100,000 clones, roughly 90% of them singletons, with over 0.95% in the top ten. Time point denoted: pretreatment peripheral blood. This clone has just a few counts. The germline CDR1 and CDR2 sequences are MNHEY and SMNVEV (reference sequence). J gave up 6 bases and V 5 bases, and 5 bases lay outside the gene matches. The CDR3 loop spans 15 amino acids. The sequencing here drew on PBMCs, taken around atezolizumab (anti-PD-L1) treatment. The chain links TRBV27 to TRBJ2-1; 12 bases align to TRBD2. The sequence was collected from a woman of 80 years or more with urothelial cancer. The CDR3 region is CASSVRLAGANEQFF. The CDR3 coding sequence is TGTGCCAGCAGTGTCAGACTAGCGGGAGCCAATGAGCAGTTCTTC.